What follows is one T cell receptor beta chain and its context. Its antigen is unknown. The donors were in the roughly 120-subject validation cohort; that cohort was separate from the approximately 700-subject first cohort. TCRdb keeps only in-frame clones here, not all; method: immunoSEQ multiplex PCR. The sample shows 150,000 to 200,000 clones, approximately 86% of them seen only once. The sample belongs to a study of cytomegalovirus exposure and HLA in healthy donors. Whole-study results and caveats: TCR beta chains numbering some 160 were designated cytomegalovirus-associated.

The V gene lost 4 bases and the J gene lost 0 bases, with 9 bases spanning the gap. The V gene's germline CDR1 is MDHEN and CDR2 SYDVKM. The CDR3 covers 14 residues. V and J are TRBV28 and TRBJ1-1; no reliable D call. The specimen sequenced was PBMCs. The sequence was obtained from a man in his late teens or twenties in good health and CMV-seropositive. Here the CDR3 DNA reads TGTGCCAGCAGTTCATTCACTATGAACACTGAAGCTTTCTTT. Translation: CASSSFTMNTEAFF.